The sequence of this T cell receptor (beta chain) was determined in a study of cytomegalovirus exposure and HLA in healthy donors. Use of 60 Vbeta and 13 Jbeta primers characterized the PCR. Method: immunoSEQ multiplex PCR; TCRdb's copy keeps in-frame clones and lacks some. The repertoire table contains fewer than 100,000 clones. On this clone itself: Its cognate antigen is unknown.

Study-level points and caveats: A link between a missense DCLRE1C variant and TCR beta V- and J-gene trimming emerged from a later analysis.

The CDR3 totals 15 residues. Trimming at V came to 0 bases and at J to 6 bases, leaving 5 bases not matched to a gene. CDR1 is SGHTA and CDR2 is FQGTGA in the germline V gene. The chain is built from TRBV7-3 and TRBJ1-2, with 9 bases fitting TRBD1. The sequenced sample consisted of PBMCs. This clonotype originated in a man aged 50 to 59 in good health and CMV-seronegative. As DNA, the CDR3 is TGTGCCAGCAGCTTAACTGGACAGGGGCAACATGGCTACACCTTC. Translated, it gives CASSLTGQGQHGYTF.